Presented here are 13 T cell receptor beta chains from one specimen sequenced in a study of blood T cell repertoires in COVID-19. Repertoires were generated with immunoSEQ multiplex PCR, while TCRdb's copy carries only in-frame clones and drops some. Of roughly 410,000 clones in the sample, about 90% were seen once. Input material: peripheral blood. The receptors were sampled from a woman aged 55-70 years with COVID-19, enrolled during active disease.

The chain links TRBV2 to TRBJ2-5; 9 bases are shared with TRBD2. CDR1 is SNHLY, CDR2 FYNNEI, per germline. V shed 5 bases and J 1 base; nucleotides not matched to a gene: 5. The length of the CDR3 is 15 residues. In DNA form, the CDR3 reads TGTGCCAGCAGTACCCAGCGGGGGGCCCAAGAGACCCAGTACTTC. Translated: CASSTQRGAQETQYF.

The chain has TRBV14 and TRBJ2-1; D might be TRBD2 (5 bases). The ends were cut back, 5 bases at V and 0 bases at J, with 11 bases in the middle. The CDR3 is made up of 15 amino acids. Per germline, CDR1 SGHDN and CDR2 FVKESK. The CDR3 sequence: CASSTDYFSYNEQFF. CDR3 DNA sequence: TGTGCCAGCAGCACCGACTATTTCTCCTACAATGAGCAGTTCTTC.

This clone was detected only once. The gene calls are TRBV5-1 and TRBJ2-5; 9 nucleotides align to TRBD1. After removal of 7 bases from V and 3 bases from J, the junction contained 7 bases not matched to a gene. The CDR3 sequence is 14 residues long. The V gene's germline CDR1 is SGHRS and CDR2 YFSETQ. The CDR3 loop is CASGTGLGEETQYF. The DNA for the CDR3 is TGCGCCAGCGGGACAGGGCTGGGGGAAGAGACCCAGTACTTC. The full variable domain, completed using reference TRBV5-1 and TRBJ2-5, is KAGVTQTPRYLIKTRGQQVTLSCSPISGHRSVSWYQQTPGQGLQFLFEYFSETQRNKGNFPGRFSGRQFSNSRSEMNVSTLELGDSALYLCASGTGLGEETQYFGPGTRLLVL.

This clone came up a few times. The genes are TRBV7-2 and TRBJ2-7, with 9 bases aligning to TRBD1. V was clipped by 11 bases and J by 3 bases; unmatched bases: 8. From germline, CDR1 is SGHTA and CDR2 FQGNSA. The CDR3 is 13 residues long. DNA for the CDR3: TGTGCCGGGGGGACAGGGCGTGGCTACGAGCAGTACTTC. Translation: CAGGTGRGYEQYF.

J is TRBJ1-1 and V is TRBV28; tentative D call: TRBD1 (5 bases). CDR1 is MDHEN and CDR2 is SYDVKM in the germline V gene. CDR3 length equals 13 residues. The V and J ends lost 7 bases and 4 bases respectively, with 13 bases between them. In DNA form, the CDR3 reads TGTGCCAGCATCTTCGGGGGAGGCACTGAAGCTTTCTTT. It translates to CASIFGGGTEAFF.

The rearrangement uses TRBV7-3 and TRBJ2-3; D is ambiguous. Germline V gene data show CDR1 as SGHTA and CDR2 as FQGTGA. This CDR3 region has 15 residues. V was pared by 4 bases and J by 7 bases, with 18 bases between. For the CDR3, the DNA is TGTGCCAGCAGCTCGGCCCCGGGTCGCCGGAATACGCAGTATTTT. As protein: CASSSAPGRRNTQYF.

In this sample, this clone turned up a few times. This sequence joins TRBV4-1 and TRBJ2-2, with D possibly TRBD1 on 6 matching bases. Trimming pared 4 bases from V and 6 bases from J, leaving 15 bases between. CDR1 is MGHRA and CDR2 is YSYEKL in the germline V gene. This CDR3 comprises 15 residues. The CDR3 region has the DNA TGCGCCAGCAGCCGGGGGAACAGGGTCCCCGGGGAGCTGTTTTTT. This encodes CASSRGNRVPGELFF.

The V gene is TRBV9, the J gene TRBJ1-1; D unclear. The V gene lost 5 bases and the J gene lost 1 base, with 12 bases spanning the gap. The CDR3 is 14 amino acids. From germline, CDR1 is SGDLS and CDR2 YYNGEE. CDR3 loop: CASSRTPENTEAFF. CDR3 nucleotides: TGTGCCAGCAGTAGGACTCCCGAGAACACTGAAGCTTTCTTT.

The count of this clone is one. This sequence joins TRBV7-9 and TRBJ1-1, with TRBD1 as a possible D gene (6 bases). Per the germline V gene, CDR1 is SEHNR and CDR2 is FQNEAQ (reference sequence). The CDR3 covers 14 residues. The germline V and J ends were trimmed by 1 base and 1 base, with 7 bases remaining between them. The CDR3: CASSLEQGNTEAFF. CDR3 bases: TGTGCCAGCAGCTTAGAACAGGGGAACACTGAAGCTTTCTTT. Full variable domain (outside the CDR3, taken from reference TRBV7-9 and TRBJ1-1): DTGVSQNPRHKITKRGQNVTFRCDPISEHNRLYWYRQTLGQGPEFLTYFQNEAQLEKSRLLSDRFSAERPKGSFSTLEIQRTEQGDSAMYLCASSLEQGNTEAFFGQGTRLTVV.

The chain carries TRBV20-1 and TRBJ2-1, with a weak D call TRBD2 (6 bases). Germline CDR1 and CDR2: DFQATT and SNEGSKA (reference sequence). This CDR3 comprises 10 residues. The V gene lost 5 bases and the J gene lost 10 bases, with 9 bases spanning the gap. The CDR3, as DNA: TGCAGTGCTGGGGAGGCCGAGCAGTTCTTC. It codes for CSAGEAEQFF.

This rearrangement joins TRBV7-6 to TRBJ2-5; 7 positions agree with TRBD1. This CDR3 contains 13 residues. Losses at the gene ends were 10 bases for V and 4 bases for J; bases not matched to a gene: 9. Germline lookup yields CDR1 SGHVS and CDR2 FNYEAQ. CDR3 in DNA: TGTGCCACGAGAGGGGGCGTGGGAGAGACCCAGTACTTC. It codes for CATRGGVGETQYF.

The rearrangement uses TRBV2 and TRBJ1-4; 9 positions match TRBD1. Trimming cost V 4 bases and J 3 bases; bases outside gene matches: 3. The CDR3 covers 15 residues. The germline V gene has CDR1 SNHLY and CDR2 FYNNEI. This CDR3 reads CASSVQGASNEKLFF. The CDR3 nucleotides are TGTGCCAGCAGTGTACAGGGGGCTTCTAATGAAAAACTGTTTTTT. The full variable domain, its missing parts supplied by reference TRBV2 and TRBJ1-4, is EPEVTQTPSHQVTQMGQEVILRCVPISNHLYFYWYRQILGQKVEFLVSFYNNEISEKSEIFDDQFSVERPDGSNFTLKIRSTKLEDSAMYFCASSVQGASNEKLFFGSGTQLSVL.

V and J are TRBV7-2 and TRBJ1-2, with 7 positions matching TRBD1. Germline lookup yields CDR1 SGHTA and CDR2 FQGNSA. The CDR3 loop spans 14 amino acids. V lost 4 bases, J lost 5 bases, and 7 bases stayed unmatched. CDR3 coding DNA: TGTGCCAGCAGCTGGGACAGAACGAAATATGGCTACACCTTC. The encoded protein is CASSWDRTKYGYTF.